A selection of T cell receptor beta chains follows, all from one sample in a study of blood T cell repertoires in COVID-19. Method: immunoSEQ multiplex PCR; TCRdb's copy keeps in-frame clones and lacks some. The sample includes under 15,000 clones, roughly 84% seen only once; the top ten take roughly 32%. The sample consisted of peripheral blood. These receptors were taken from a man aged 45-65 years with active COVID-19. CDR3s include the opening cysteine and the closing phenylalanine or tryptophan. Fields, in order: CDR3 protein, CDR3 DNA, J gene, clone size, V gene, D gene. D genes are given only for firm matches. The size field is filled for only some rows; it gives once, few, many or a size class.

CDR3: CASSYSSPGHNYEQYF
DNA: TGTGCCAGCAGTTACTCTTCCCCGGGACACAACTACGAGCAGTACTTC
J: TRBJ2-7
size: few
V: TRBV6-6
D: NA

CDR3: CASSQDGQGSNSPLHF
DNA: TGCGCCAGCAGCCAAGATGGACAGGGAAGTAATTCACCCCTCCACTTT
J: TRBJ1-6
size: NA
V: TRBV4-1
D: TRBD1

CDR3: CASSDAQGGDQPQHF
DNA: TGTGCCAGCAGTGACGCACAAGGGGGCGATCAGCCCCAGCATTTT
J: TRBJ1-5
size: NA
V: TRBV27
D: TRBD1

CDR3: CASSVVPNEEAFF
DNA: TGTGCCAGCAGCGTAGTCCCGAACGAGGAAGCTTTCTTT
J: TRBJ1-1
size: NA
V: TRBV9
D: NA

CDR3: CASSLAPRLAELIYEQYF
DNA: TGTGCCAGCAGTTTAGCTCCGAGACTAGCGGAGTTGATCTACGAGCAGTACTTC
J: TRBJ2-7
size: NA
V: TRBV28
D: TRBD2

CDR3: CATSREDFRGNQPQHF
DNA: TGTGCCACCAGCAGAGAGGATTTTAGGGGAAATCAGCCCCAGCATTTT
J: TRBJ1-5
size: NA
V: TRBV15
D: NA

CDR3: CARQCLLADNSYNEQFF
DNA: TGTGCCCGTCAGTGTTTACTAGCGGATAACTCCTACAATGAGCAGTTCTTC
J: TRBJ2-1
size: NA
V: TRBV9
D: TRBD2

CDR3: CASSSTSSDTQYF
DNA: TGTGCCAGCAGTTCGACTAGCTCAGATACGCAGTATTTT
J: TRBJ2-3
size: NA
V: TRBV27
D: TRBD2

CDR3: CASSSSGNEQFF
DNA: TGTGCCAGCAGTTCCTCGGGAAATGAGCAGTTCTTC
J: TRBJ2-1
size: once
V: TRBV12-3/TRBV12-4
D: NA

CDR3: CASSQAGYEQYF
DNA: TGCGCCAGCAGCCAAGCGGGTTACGAGCAGTACTTC
J: TRBJ2-7
size: NA
V: TRBV4-1
D: NA

CDR3: CATSREGTSLDTQYF
DNA: TGTGCCACCAGCAGAGAGGGGACTAGCCTTGATACGCAGTATTTT
J: TRBJ2-3
size: once
V: TRBV15
D: TRBD2

CDR3: CASSEDMQETQYF
DNA: TGCGCCAGCAGTGAGGACATGCAAGAGACCCAGTACTTC
J: TRBJ2-5
size: NA
V: TRBV10-2
D: NA

CDR3: CASSVGAAYEQYF
DNA: TGTGCCAGCAGCGTAGGCGCCGCCTACGAGCAGTACTTC
J: TRBJ2-7
size: few
V: TRBV9
D: NA

CDR3: CASSIDRGPTNEKLFF
DNA: TGTGCCAGTAGTATAGACAGGGGGCCAACTAATGAAAAACTGTTTTTT
J: TRBJ1-4
size: NA
V: TRBV19
D: TRBD1

CDR3: CASSDNTNQPQHF
DNA: TGCGCCAGCAGTGATAACACGAATCAGCCCCAGCATTTT
J: TRBJ1-5
size: NA
V: TRBV10-2
D: NA

CDR3: CASRGLASYEQYF
DNA: TGTGCCAGCAGGGGGCTGGCAAGCTACGAGCAGTACTTC
J: TRBJ2-7
size: NA
V: TRBV11-2
D: NA

CDR3: CAISDSTEQYYGYTF
DNA: TGTGCCATCAGTGATTCGACAGAACAATACTATGGCTACACCTTC
J: TRBJ1-2
size: NA
V: TRBV10-3
D: NA

CDR3: CASSSDLGTGELFF
DNA: TGTGCCAGCAGTTCCGACCTCGGGACAGGGGAGCTGTTTTTT
J: TRBJ2-2
size: NA
V: TRBV27
D: NA

CDR3: CASSLGQGSSPLHF
DNA: TGTGCCAGCAGCTTAGGACAGGGCAGTTCACCCCTCCACTTT
J: TRBJ1-6
size: few
V: TRBV7-8
D: TRBD1

CDR3: CASSLVGLAGGSEQFF
DNA: TGTGCCAGCAGCTTAGTAGGACTAGCGGGAGGTAGTGAGCAGTTCTTC
J: TRBJ2-1
size: NA
V: TRBV11-3
D: TRBD2

CDR3: CSAGTGAEAFF
DNA: TGCAGCGCCGGTACGGGGGCTGAAGCTTTCTTT
J: TRBJ1-1
size: NA
V: TRBV29-1
D: NA

CDR3: CASSPGLAVSYEQYF
DNA: TGTGCCAGCTCACCTGGACTAGCGGTTTCCTACGAGCAGTACTTC
J: TRBJ2-7
size: NA
V: TRBV18
D: TRBD2

CDR3: CASSESSGFLTGELFF
DNA: TGCGCCAGCAGTGAGTCGTCAGGGTTTTTGACCGGGGAGCTGTTTTTT
J: TRBJ2-2
size: medium-sized
V: TRBV10-1
D: NA

CDR3: CASKRLQGDQPQHF
DNA: TGTGCCAGCAAGAGACTACAGGGTGATCAGCCCCAGCATTTT
J: TRBJ1-5
size: NA
V: TRBV27
D: NA

CDR3: CASSLKLAVSYEQYF
DNA: TGTGCCAGCAGTCTCAAGCTAGCGGTTTCCTACGAGCAGTACTTC
J: TRBJ2-7
size: NA
V: TRBV6-2/TRBV6-3
D: TRBD2

CDR3: CASSQETGAAWEQYF
DNA: TGTGCCAGCAGCCAAGAGACAGGGGCCGCCTGGGAGCAGTACTTC
J: TRBJ2-7
size: NA
V: TRBV3-1/TRBV3-2
D: TRBD1

CDR3: CASSQVLAGDPQYF
DNA: TGTGCCAGCAGCCAAGTGCTAGCGGGAGATCCCCAGTACTTC
J: TRBJ2-5
size: NA
V: TRBV3-1/TRBV3-2
D: TRBD2

CDR3: CASSLDRGGTDTQYF
DNA: TGCGCCAGCAGCTTAGACAGGGGAGGCACAGATACGCAGTATTTT
J: TRBJ2-3
size: NA
V: TRBV5-1
D: TRBD1

CDR3: CASSFGLAAYNEQFF
DNA: TGTGCCAGCAGCTTTGGTCTAGCGGCCTACAATGAGCAGTTCTTC
J: TRBJ2-1
size: NA
V: TRBV7-3
D: TRBD2

CDR3: CASSLETYFKQFF
DNA: TGTGCCAGCAGCTTAGAGACATACTTCAAGCAGTTCTTC
J: TRBJ2-1
size: NA
V: TRBV11-2
D: NA

CDR3: CASSAGTGHGELFF
DNA: TGCGCCAGCAGCGCGGGGACAGGCCACGGGGAGCTGTTTTTT
J: TRBJ2-2
size: NA
V: TRBV5-1
D: TRBD1

CDR3: CASSYVAAPGRETQYF
DNA: TGTGCCAGCAGTTACGTAGCGGCCCCCGGCCGGGAGACCCAGTACTTC
J: TRBJ2-5
size: NA
V: TRBV27
D: NA

CDR3: CASSRDSYEQYF
DNA: TGTGCCAGCAGCCGGGACAGCTACGAGCAGTACTTC
J: TRBJ2-7
size: NA
V: TRBV5-4
D: TRBD1

CDR3: CASSTLQGYEQYF
DNA: TGTGCCAGCAGCACCCTACAGGGGTACGAGCAGTACTTC
J: TRBJ2-7
size: few
V: TRBV7-2
D: TRBD1

CDR3: CASSLHPGGAYEQYF
DNA: TGTGCCAGCAGCTTACATCCAGGGGGCGCCTACGAGCAGTACTTC
J: TRBJ2-7
size: NA
V: TRBV7-3
D: TRBD1

CDR3: CATSDSGLGNNQPQHF
DNA: TGTGCCACCAGTGATTCAGGGTTAGGTAACAATCAGCCCCAGCATTTT
J: TRBJ1-5
size: NA
V: TRBV24-1
D: NA

CDR3: CASSVQGIIETQYF
DNA: TGTGCCAGCAGTGTTCAGGGGATAATAGAGACCCAGTACTTC
J: TRBJ2-5
size: few
V: TRBV2
D: NA

CDR3: CASSYPKTVSYEQYF
DNA: TGTGCCAGCAGTTACCCTAAGACAGTTTCCTACGAGCAGTACTTC
J: TRBJ2-7
size: once
V: TRBV6-2/TRBV6-3
D: NA

CDR3: CASSLGPAEAFF
DNA: TGTGCCAGCAGCCTGGGGCCAGCTGAAGCTTTCTTT
J: TRBJ1-1
size: NA
V: TRBV5-6
D: NA

CDR3: CASSPREGGRYTF
DNA: TGTGCCAGCAGCCCTAGGGAAGGGGGACGCTACACCTTC
J: TRBJ1-2
size: NA
V: TRBV9
D: NA

CDR3: CASSRTSGSSVYNEQFF
DNA: TGTGCCAGCAGCCGGACTAGCGGGAGCTCGGTCTACAATGAGCAGTTCTTC
J: TRBJ2-1
size: large
V: TRBV11-2
D: TRBD2

CDR3: CASSSLAGGVKDTQYF
DNA: TGTGCCAGCAGCTCCCTAGCGGGAGGTGTAAAAGATACGCAGTATTTT
J: TRBJ2-3
size: NA
V: TRBV7-9
D: TRBD2

CDR3: CASSSLQGARANTGELFF
DNA: TGTGCCAGCAGTTCCCTACAGGGGGCCAGGGCGAACACCGGGGAGCTGTTTTTT
J: TRBJ2-2
size: NA
V: TRBV28
D: TRBD1

CDR3: CASTGGTDYGYTF
DNA: TGTGCCAGTACAGGGGGAACTGACTATGGCTACACCTTC
J: TRBJ1-2
size: NA
V: TRBV10-3
D: TRBD1

CDR3: CASSRGYDTQYF
DNA: TGTGCCAGCAGCCGGGGTTATGATACGCAGTATTTT
J: TRBJ2-3
size: NA
V: TRBV11-3
D: NA

CDR3: CASSPTSGSSYNEQFF
DNA: TGTGCCAGCAGCCCCACTAGCGGGAGCTCCTACAATGAGCAGTTCTTC
J: TRBJ2-1
size: NA
V: TRBV7-9
D: TRBD2